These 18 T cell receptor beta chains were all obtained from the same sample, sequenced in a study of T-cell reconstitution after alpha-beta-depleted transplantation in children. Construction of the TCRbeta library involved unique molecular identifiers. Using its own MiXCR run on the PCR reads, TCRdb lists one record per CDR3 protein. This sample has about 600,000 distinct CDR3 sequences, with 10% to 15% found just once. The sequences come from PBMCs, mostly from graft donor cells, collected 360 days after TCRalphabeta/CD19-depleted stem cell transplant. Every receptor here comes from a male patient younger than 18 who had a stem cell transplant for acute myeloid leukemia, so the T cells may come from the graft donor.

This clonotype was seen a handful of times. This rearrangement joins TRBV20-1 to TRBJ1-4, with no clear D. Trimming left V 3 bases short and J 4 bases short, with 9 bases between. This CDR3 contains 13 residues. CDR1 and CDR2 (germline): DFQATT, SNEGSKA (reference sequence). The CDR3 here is CSASGKGNEKLFF. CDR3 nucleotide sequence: TGCAGTGCTAGCGGGAAGGGTAATGAAAAACTGTTTTTT.

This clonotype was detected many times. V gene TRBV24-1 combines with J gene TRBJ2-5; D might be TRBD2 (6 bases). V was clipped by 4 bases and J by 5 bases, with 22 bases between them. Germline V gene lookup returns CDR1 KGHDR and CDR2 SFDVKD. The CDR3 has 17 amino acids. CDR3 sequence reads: CATSDPFRDGRRETQYF. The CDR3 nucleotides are TGTGCCACCAGTGACCCATTCCGGGACGGGAGACGTGAGACCCAGTACTTC.

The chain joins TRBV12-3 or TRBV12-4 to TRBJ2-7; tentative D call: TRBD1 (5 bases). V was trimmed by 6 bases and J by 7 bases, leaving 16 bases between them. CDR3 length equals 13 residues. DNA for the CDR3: TGTGCCAGCAGCCCCACCAGGGTTGAGGAGCAGTACTTC. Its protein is CASSPTRVEEQYF.

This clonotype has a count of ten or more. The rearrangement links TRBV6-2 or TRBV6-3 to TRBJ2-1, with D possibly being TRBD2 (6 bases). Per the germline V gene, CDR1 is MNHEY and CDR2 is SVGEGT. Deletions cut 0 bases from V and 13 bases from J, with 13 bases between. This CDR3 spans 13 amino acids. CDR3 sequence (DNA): TGTGCCAGCAGTTACTCGAAAACTAGCCCCCAGTTCTTC. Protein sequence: CASSYSKTSPQFF.

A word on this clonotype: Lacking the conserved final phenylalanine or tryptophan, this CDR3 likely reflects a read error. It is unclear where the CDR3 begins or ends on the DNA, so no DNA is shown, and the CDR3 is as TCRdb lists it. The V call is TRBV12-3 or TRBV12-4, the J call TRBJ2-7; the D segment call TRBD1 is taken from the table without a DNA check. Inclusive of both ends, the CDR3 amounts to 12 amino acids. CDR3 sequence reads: CASSLGVGQGTI.

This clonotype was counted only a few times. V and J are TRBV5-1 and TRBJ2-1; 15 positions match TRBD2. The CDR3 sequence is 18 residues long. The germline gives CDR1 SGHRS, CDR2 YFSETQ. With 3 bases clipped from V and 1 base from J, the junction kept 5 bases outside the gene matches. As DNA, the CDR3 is TGCGCCAGCAGCTGGACTAGCGGGAGGGTGATTTCCTACAATGAGCAGTTCTTC. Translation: CASSWTSGRVISYNEQFF.

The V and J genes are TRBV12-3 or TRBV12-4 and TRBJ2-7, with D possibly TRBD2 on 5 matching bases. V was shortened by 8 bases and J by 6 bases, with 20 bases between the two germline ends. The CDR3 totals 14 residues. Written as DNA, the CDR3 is TGTGCCAGCCGCTGGGCGGGCGAAGAGGTCGAGCAGTACTTC. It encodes CASRWAGEEVEQYF.

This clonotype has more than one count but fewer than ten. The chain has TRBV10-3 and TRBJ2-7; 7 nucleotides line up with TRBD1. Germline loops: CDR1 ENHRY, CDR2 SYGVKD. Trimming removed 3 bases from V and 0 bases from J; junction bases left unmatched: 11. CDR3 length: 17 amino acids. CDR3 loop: CAISERLRTGLSYEQYF. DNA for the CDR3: TGTGCCATCAGTGAAAGATTGCGGACAGGTCTCTCCTACGAGCAGTACTTC.

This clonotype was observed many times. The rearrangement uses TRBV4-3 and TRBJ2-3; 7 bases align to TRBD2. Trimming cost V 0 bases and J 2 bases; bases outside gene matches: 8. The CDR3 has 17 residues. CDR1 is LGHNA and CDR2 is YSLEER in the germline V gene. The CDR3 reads CASSQDLSSGVTDTQYF. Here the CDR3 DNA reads TGCGCCAGCAGCCAAGATTTGTCGAGCGGGGTCACAGATACGCAGTATTTT.

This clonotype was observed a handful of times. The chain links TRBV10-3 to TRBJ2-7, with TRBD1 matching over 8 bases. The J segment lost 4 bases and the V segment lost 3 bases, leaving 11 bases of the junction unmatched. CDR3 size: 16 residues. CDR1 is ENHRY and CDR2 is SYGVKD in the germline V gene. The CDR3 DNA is TGTGCCATCAGTGACTTCCCAAGGACAGGGAAATACGAGCAGTACTTC. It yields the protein CAISDFPRTGKYEQYF.

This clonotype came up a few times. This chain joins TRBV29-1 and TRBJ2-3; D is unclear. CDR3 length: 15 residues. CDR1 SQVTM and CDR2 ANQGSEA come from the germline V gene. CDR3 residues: CGVFHGPKVPDTQYF. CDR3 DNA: TGCGGAGTTTTTCATGGCCCAAAAGTACCAGATACGCAGTATTTT.

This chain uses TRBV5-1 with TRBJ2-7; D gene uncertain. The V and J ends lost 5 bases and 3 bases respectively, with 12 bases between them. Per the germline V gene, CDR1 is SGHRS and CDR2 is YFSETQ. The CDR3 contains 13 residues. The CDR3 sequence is CASRNGRYYEQYF. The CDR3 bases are TGCGCCAGCAGAAACGGACGCTACTACGAGCAGTACTTC.

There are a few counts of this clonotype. In DNA, the CDR3 is TGCGCCAGCAGCCAAGTTAATTTTAATGAGCAGTTCTTC. Residues: CASSQVNFNEQFF. This chain links TRBV4-3 with TRBJ2-1; the D is unclear. In germline, CDR1 is LGHNA, CDR2 YSLEER. The CDR3 has 13 residues. The V and J ends lost 1 base and 7 bases respectively, with 8 bases between them.

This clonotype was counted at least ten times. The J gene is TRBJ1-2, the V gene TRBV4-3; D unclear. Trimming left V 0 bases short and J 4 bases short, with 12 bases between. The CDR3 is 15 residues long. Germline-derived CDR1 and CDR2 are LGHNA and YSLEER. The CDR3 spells CASSQESLRGYGYTF. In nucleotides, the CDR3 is TGCGCCAGCAGCCAAGAGTCCCTCCGCGGCTATGGCTACACCTTC.

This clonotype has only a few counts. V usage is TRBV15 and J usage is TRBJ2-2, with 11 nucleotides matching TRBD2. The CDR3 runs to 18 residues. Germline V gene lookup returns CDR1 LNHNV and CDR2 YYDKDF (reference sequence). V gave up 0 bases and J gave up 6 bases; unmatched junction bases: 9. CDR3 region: CATSRDQKLAGESGELFF. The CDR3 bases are TGTGCCACCAGCAGAGATCAAAAACTAGCGGGAGAGTCCGGGGAGCTGTTTTTT.

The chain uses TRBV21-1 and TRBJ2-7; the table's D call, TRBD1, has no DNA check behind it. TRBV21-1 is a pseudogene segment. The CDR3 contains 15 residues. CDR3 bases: TGTGCCGCCGACGGATCGCCCGACCTTGCCTACGAGCAGTACTTC. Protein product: CAADGSPDLAYEQYF.

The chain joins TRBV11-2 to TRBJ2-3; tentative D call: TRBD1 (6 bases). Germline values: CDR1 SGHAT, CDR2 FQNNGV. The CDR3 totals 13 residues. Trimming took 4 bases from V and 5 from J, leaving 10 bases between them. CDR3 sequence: CASSYQGGDTQYF. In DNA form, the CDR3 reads TGTGCCAGCAGCTACCAAGGGGGAGATACGCAGTATTTT.

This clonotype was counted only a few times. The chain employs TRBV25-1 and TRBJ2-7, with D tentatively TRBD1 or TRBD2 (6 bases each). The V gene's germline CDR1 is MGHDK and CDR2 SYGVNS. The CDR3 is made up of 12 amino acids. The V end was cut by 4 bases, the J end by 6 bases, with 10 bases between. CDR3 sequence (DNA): TGTGCCAGCAGTGTACCGGGGGCCGAGCAGTACTTC. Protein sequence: CASSVPGAEQYF.